This TCR beta chain emerged from a study of T cells after yellow fever vaccination. With regard to this clonotype: Antigen: not known.

Findings and caveats of the study: Abundant clonotypes from the bulk population could have been carried over as contaminants into FACS-sorted repertoires. There was a small share of clonotypes that showed up in both the CD4 and CD8 compartments.

Trimming stripped 0 bases from V and 6 bases from J, with 10 bases between. This CDR3 comprises 14 residues. Germline V gene lookup returns CDR1 SGHRS and CDR2 YFSETQ. 5'RACE template switching added a universal primer site and UMIs to TCR cDNA. Via MiXCR, TCRdb re-called the 5' RACE reads, giving one row per CDR3 protein. The data show a few hundred thousand distinct CDR3 sequences, with less than 9% seen just once and approximately 0.85% held by the top ten. The sample consisted of CD4+ T cells sorted from PBMCs, taken 15 days after the yellow fever booster vaccination. The chain is built from TRBV5-1 and TRBJ2-1, with D possibly matching TRBD2 (5 bases). The sequence was collected from a man aged 25 to 45 who received the YFV17D yellow fever vaccine. The CDR3 loop reads CASSLAPAGNEQFF. Here the CDR3 DNA reads TGCGCCAGCAGCTTGGCTCCGGCGGGCAATGAGCAGTTCTTC.